A single sample gave rise to the 8 T cell receptor beta chains below, sequenced in a study of T-cell reconstitution after alpha-beta-depleted transplantation in children (dated by TCRdb to the mid-2010s). The library relied on PCR. Sequencing instrument: Illumina HiSeq 2500. To normalize quantification of the TCRbeta repertoire, the TCR libraries were built with molecular barcoding that relied on unique molecular identifiers. TCRdb's own reprocessing of the public reads used fastp at Q25 and MiXCR and kept productive beta chains. Identical CDR3 proteins give one entry, which carries the most common genes and DNA. Recorded for this sample are hundreds of thousands of distinct CDR3 sequences; under 9.5% of them occurred a single time. Nearly 6.5% of the sample lies in the top ten. The treatment or condition label, as the study defines it: allogeneic hematopoietic cell transplantation with graft depleted of TCRalphabeta T cells and CD19 B cells.

This specimen was PBMCs, mostly from graft donor cells, taken 180 days after TCRalphabeta/CD19-depleted stem cell transplant. Source of these receptors: a male patient aged 10-17 years who had a stem cell transplant for acute lymphoblastic leukemia, so the T cells may come from the graft donor.

This clonotype showed up many times. At one end, the junction sequence differs from germline, possibly due to a read error. The rearrangement uses TRBV7-4 and TRBJ2-1, with 10 bases matching TRBD2. Germline V gene sequence: CDR1 SGHVT, CDR2 SQSDAQ. The CDR3 length is 16 residues. For the CDR3, the DNA is TGTGCCACCAGCTCAGAGGGAGCGGGGGGGCCGAGCGAGCAGTTCTTC. Its translation: CATSSEGAGGPSEQFF.

This clonotype was picked up many times. The gene calls are TRBV28 and TRBJ2-2, with 10 nucleotides matching TRBD1. Germline lookup yields CDR1 MDHEN and CDR2 SYDVKM. This CDR3 is 14 amino acids long. The V gene end was trimmed by 3 bases and the J gene end by 6 bases; junction bases not matched to a gene: 1. The CDR3 region is CASSFGTGAGELFF. In DNA, the CDR3 is TGTGCCAGCAGTTTCGGGACAGGGGCCGGGGAGCTGTTTTTT.

Concerning this clonotype: Possible read error: a much larger clone is one base away. The genes are TRBV12-3 or TRBV12-4 and TRBJ1-2; tentative D call: TRBD1 (6 bases). The ends were cut back, 6 bases at V and 8 bases at J, with 19 bases in the middle. CDR3 size: 14 residues. The CDR3 is CASSPRTDSRGYTF. Written as DNA, the CDR3 is TGTGCCAGCAGCCCTAGGACAGACTCGAGGGGCTACACCTTC.

This clonotype was counted ten times or more. V usage is TRBV28 and J usage is TRBJ2-7, with D maybe TRBD2 (5 bases). Per germline, CDR1 MDHEN and CDR2 SYDVKM. The CDR3 loop spans 15 amino acids. The ends were cut back, 4 bases at V and 0 bases at J, with 13 bases in the middle. Here the CDR3 reads CASSSPRVDSYEQYF. The CDR3 DNA reads TGTGCCAGCAGTTCCCCGAGGGTAGACTCCTACGAGCAGTACTTC.

A word on this clonotype: A much bigger clone sits one base away, suggesting this may be a read error. The chain has TRBV6-5 and TRBJ2-1; D is uncertain. Near its end, the DNA agrees better with TRBJ2-7, so the J call may be wrong. Germline lookup yields CDR1 MNHEY and CDR2 SVGAGI. The CDR3 consists of 14 residues. CDR3 sequence reads: CASSYSTLGNEQYF. CDR3 sequence (DNA): TGTGCCAGCAGTTACTCGACTCTGGGCAATGAGCAGTACTTC.

The sample holds many counts of this clonotype. The chain couples TRBV15 to TRBJ2-2; D is uncertain. Germline CDR1 and CDR2: LNHNV and YYDKDF (reference sequence). The CDR3 is 16 amino acids. Trimming shortened V by 1 base and J by 4 bases, and 13 bases separated the two germline ends. CDR3 in amino acids: CATSRVGGGFTGELFF. CDR3 DNA sequence: TGTGCCACCAGCAGAGTGGGCGGCGGCTTCACCGGGGAGCTGTTTTTT.

Many counts were recorded for this clonotype. The genes are TRBV12-3 or TRBV12-4 and TRBJ2-6; D is ambiguous. The CDR3 is made up of 16 amino acids. V gave up 6 bases and J gave up 0 bases, with 12 bases separating them. This CDR3 is CASSPLMGSGANVLTF. DNA of the CDR3: TGTGCCAGCAGCCCGTTGATGGGCTCTGGGGCCAACGTCCTGACTTTC.

This clonotype was observed at least ten times. The rearrangement links TRBV6-2 or TRBV6-3 to TRBJ1-6; D is possibly TRBD1 (6 bases). Trimming stripped 3 bases from V and 7 bases from J, with 10 bases between. The CDR3 totals 14 residues. Per germline, CDR1 MNHEY and CDR2 SVGEGT. CDR3 sequence: CASSYSGANSPLHF. The CDR3 region has the DNA TGTGCCAGCAGTTATTCGGGGGCGAATTCACCCCTCCACTTT.